This T cell receptor beta chain comes out of a study of chemoradiotherapy in HPV16-positive cancers. In the study overall: Two HPV16-positive patients' cells yielded candidate HPV-specific clones and common motifs. Study-wide points: Candidate HPV-specific clones and E7-related TCR motifs grew in tumor during treatment. Better recurrence-free survival went with HPV-responsive T-cell expansion in HPV16-positive patients.

CDR3 size: 13 residues. Germline CDR1 is SGHTA and CDR2 is FQGNSA. After removal of 2 bases from V and 9 bases from J, the junction contained 6 bases not matched to a gene. Comments on this clone: Its antigen is unknown.

Measured with immunoSEQ multiplex PCR; TCRdb has only the in-frame clones, and not every one. The sample has approximately 420 clones; around 82% are singletons. This TCR came from a human donor with HPV-associated anogenital cancer. Sequencing used tumor tissue, obtained from a patient who underwent chemoradiotherapy. V is TRBV7-2 and J is TRBJ2-5, with 7 bases lining up with TRBD2. The CDR3 DNA follows: TGTGCCAGCAGCTTACGGGGGGATTCCCCCCAGTACTTC. Protein sequence: CASSLRGDSPQYF. The whole variable domain, filled in from reference TRBV7-2 and TRBJ2-5, reads GAGVSQSPSNKVTEKGKDVELRCDPISGHTALYWYRQSLGQGLEFLIYFQGNSAPDKSGLPSDRFSAERTGGSVSTLTIQRTQQEDSAVYLCASSLRGDSPQYFGPGTRLLVL.